The clone carrying this T cell receptor (beta chain) came up a few times. Its antigen is not known. The sample comes from a study of T cells after posttransplantation cyclophosphamide. After removal of 6 bases from V and 0 bases from J, the junction contained 3 bases not matched to a gene. Per the germline V gene, CDR1 is MDHEN and CDR2 is SYDVKM. The CDR3 spans 14 residues. The data were produced by immunoSEQ multiplex PCR, yet TCRdb's version contains in-frame clones alone and is incomplete. Singletons are absent from the sample, which has approximately 39,000 clones. Notes on the study in general: Later post-transplant blood repertoires were often dominated by donor CD8+ memory clones.

The TCR originated in a girl aged 10 to 17 in good health, CMV-negative, and a related stem cell transplant donor. The chain has TRBV28 and TRBJ1-2; TRBD1 matches at 8 bases. Sequencing used PBMCs. The CDR3 region is CASRTGVANYGYTF. The CDR3, as DNA: TGTGCCAGCAGGACAGGGGTGGCTAACTATGGCTACACCTTC.